The rows below give T cell receptor beta chains drawn from one sample of a study of OX40 agonist ivuxolimab in advanced cancers. Sequencing used immunoSEQ multiplex PCR; TCRdb keeps in-frame clones, though not all of them. Seen here are some 66,000 clones, 80% to 85% observed once, and the top ten hold over 2%. This sample comprised CD4+ or CD8+ T cells sorted from blood, obtained in a trial of the OX40 agonist ivuxolimab. These TCRs come from an adult with an advanced solid tumor such as melanoma, head and neck, liver or kidney cancer. The CDR3 runs from the conserved cysteine through the conserved F or W. D genes are given only for firm matches. Size is stated for part of the rows, as once, few or many counts, or as a class when the clone is expanded.

TRBD1	TRBV10-2	TRBJ2-1	NA	CASSEGTGTYNEQFF	TGCGCCAGCAGTGAGGGGACAGGGACGTACAATGAGCAGTTCTTC
TRBD1	TRBV27	TRBJ1-2	NA	CASRPYAGTGTGYTF	TGTGCCAGCAGACCTTACGCCGGGACAGGGACGGGCTACACCTTC
TRBD2	TRBV5-1	TRBJ2-3	NA	CASSAGGSTDTQYF	TGCGCCAGCAGCGCGGGAGGGAGCACAGATACGCAGTATTTT
NA	TRBV6-5	TRBJ2-7	NA	CASGGTAYEQYF	TGTGCCAGCGGGGGGACTGCCTACGAGCAGTACTTC
NA	TRBV7-8	TRBJ1-5	NA	CASSLINQPQHF	TGTGCCAGCAGCTTAATTAATCAGCCCCAGCATTTT
TRBD2	TRBV5-6	TRBJ2-7	NA	CASSPLTSGPTYEQYF	TGTGCCAGCAGCCCCTTGACTAGCGGCCCGACCTACGAGCAGTACTTC
NA	TRBV4-3	TRBJ1-4	NA	CASSQGNSGLVEKLFF	TGCGCCAGCAGCCAGGGGAATTCCGGGCTCGTTGAAAAACTGTTTTTT
NA	TRBV7-9	TRBJ2-7	NA	CASSPRGAPNYYEQYF	TGTGCCAGCAGCCCAAGGGGGGCGCCCAATTACTACGAGCAGTACTTC
TRBD2	TRBV5-4	TRBJ2-7	NA	CASSLPGLPYEQYF	TGTGCCAGCAGCTTGCCGGGACTACCGTACGAGCAGTACTTC
NA	TRBV27	TRBJ2-3	NA	CASSLAISSTDTQYF	TGTGCCAGCAGTCTGGCAATTTCTAGCACAGATACGCAGTATTTT
TRBD1	TRBV6-5	TRBJ1-2	NA	CASSYLGTGGYGYTF	TGTGCCAGCAGTTACCTGGGGACAGGGGGCTATGGCTACACCTTC
NA	TRBV27	TRBJ2-1	NA	CASTPRGNNEQFF	TGTGCCAGCACCCCTCGCGGCAACAATGAGCAGTTCTTC
NA	TRBV9	TRBJ2-5	NA	CASSTNVQETQYF	TGTGCCAGCAGCACGAATGTCCAGGAGACCCAGTACTTC
NA	TRBV11-2	TRBJ2-1	NA	CASSFAGSYNEQFF	TGTGCCAGCAGCTTTGCGGGATCTTACAATGAGCAGTTCTTC
NA	TRBV7-2	TRBJ2-1	NA	CASSLVGGYNEQFF	TGTGCCAGCAGCTTAGTTGGCGGCTACAATGAGCAGTTCTTC
NA	TRBV4-2	TRBJ2-7	NA	CASSQEARFSYEQYF	TGTGCCAGCAGCCAAGAGGCTAGGTTTTCCTACGAGCAGTACTTC
NA	TRBV9	TRBJ2-3	NA	CASSSDVGTPSTDTQYF	TGTGCCAGCAGCTCCGACGTGGGCACCCCTAGCACAGATACGCAGTATTTT
NA	TRBV19	TRBJ2-3	NA	CATGGNMGRSTDTQYF	TGTGCCACCGGAGGTAATATGGGGAGGAGCACAGATACGCAGTATTTT
NA	TRBV6-1	TRBJ2-7	NA	CASMRQYEQYF	TGTGCCAGCATGAGACAGTACGAGCAGTACTTC
TRBD1	TRBV5-4	TRBJ2-7	NA	CASSPGGRYEQYF	TGTGCCAGCAGCCCAGGGGGCAGGTACGAGCAGTACTTC
TRBD2	TRBV6-6	TRBJ2-5	NA	CASRKLADQETQYF	TGTGCCAGCAGGAAACTAGCGGATCAAGAGACCCAGTACTTC
NA	TRBV11-2	TRBJ2-1	NA	CASSRTAVGPPNEQFF	TGTGCCAGCAGCCGCACCGCAGTTGGGCCGCCTAATGAGCAGTTCTTC
NA	TRBV6-5	TRBJ2-2	once	CASSYYRDTGELFF	TGTGCCAGCAGTTACTACAGAGACACCGGGGAGCTGTTTTTT
NA	TRBV7-9	TRBJ2-3	once	CASSPRLAASTDTQYF	TGTGCCAGCAGCCCTAGATTAGCGGCAAGCACAGATACGCAGTATTTT
TRBD1	TRBV10-3	TRBJ1-3	NA	CAIKDRAGNTIYF	TGTGCCATCAAAGACAGGGCTGGAAACACCATATATTTT
NA	TRBV5-1	TRBJ1-1	NA	CASSLGNTATEAFF	TGCGCCAGCAGCTTAGGGAATACAGCAACTGAAGCTTTCTTT
NA	TRBV7-6	TRBJ2-1	NA	CASSHLGRGDNEQFF	TGTGCCAGCAGCCATCTCGGCAGGGGTGACAATGAGCAGTTCTTC